The 29 T cell receptor beta chains presented below share a single source sample, sequenced in a study of T cell responses to AZD1222 COVID-19 vaccine. Assay used: immunoSEQ multiplex PCR; TCRdb lists only in-frame clones, some missing. The sample includes 150,000 to 200,000 clones, about nine tenths of them seen just once. The sequences come from peripheral blood, collected 28 days after the second AZD1222 dose. These receptors all come from an adult who received the AZD1222 COVID-19 vaccine.

The sample holds a few counts of this clone. V and J are TRBV5-5 and TRBJ2-2; TRBD1 or TRBD2 may be the D gene (5 bases each). V gave up 0 bases and J gave up 3 bases, with 12 bases separating them. The CDR3 consists of 16 residues. Per the germline V gene, CDR1 is SGHKS and CDR2 is YYEKEE (reference sequence). The CDR3 DNA reads TGTGCCAGCAGCTTGGAGGCAGGGACGTACACCGGGGAGCTGTTTTTT. The encoded protein is CASSLEAGTYTGELFF.

DNA for the CDR3: TGTGCCAGCAGCCCGGACAGGGCTCCTTCTGGCTACACCTTC. Translating gives CASSPDRAPSGYTF. The chain is built from TRBV5-4 and TRBJ1-2, with TRBD1 matching over 8 bases. Germline V gene data show CDR1 as SGHNT and CDR2 as YYREEE (reference sequence). The length of the CDR3 is 14 residues. The V segment lost 4 bases and the J segment 7 bases; nucleotides outside the gene matches: 9.

The chain has TRBV27 and TRBJ1-1; D gene ambiguous. V was clipped by 6 bases and J by 5 bases, with 16 bases between them. The CDR3 has 14 amino acids. The V gene's germline CDR1 is MNHEY and CDR2 SMNVEV (reference sequence). The CDR3 nucleotides read TGTGCCAGCAGCGACCGAGGGCTAATGACTGAAGCTTTCTTT. Protein sequence: CASSDRGLMTEAFF.

The chain combines TRBV7-2 with TRBJ2-3, with 14 nucleotides matching TRBD2. V lost 4 bases, J lost 6 bases, and 6 bases stayed unmatched. CDR1 is SGHTA, CDR2 FQGNSA, per germline. The CDR3 contains 16 residues. The chain's CDR3 is CASSSGLAGGRDTQYF. The CDR3 bases are TGTGCCAGCAGCTCCGGACTAGCGGGGGGTAGGGATACGCAGTATTTT.

The chain joins TRBV7-8 to TRBJ1-6; TRBD1 matches at 10 bases. The CDR3 loop spans 16 amino acids. V lost 5 bases and J lost 8; bases outside the gene matches: 9. The germline V gene has CDR1 SGHVS and CDR2 FQNEAQ. CDR3: CASSQSDRGRYSPLHF. The CDR3 DNA sequence: TGTGCCAGCAGCCAATCGGACAGGGGGAGGTATTCACCCCTCCACTTT.

V gene TRBV27 combines with J gene TRBJ2-7; D could derive from TRBD1 or TRBD2 (5 bases each). The germline V gene encodes CDR1 MNHEY and CDR2 SMNVEV (reference sequence). This CDR3 region has 14 residues. Between the trimmed V and J ends, which lost 2 bases and 2 bases, there was a span of 10 bases. CDR3 sequence (DNA): TGTGCCAGCAGTTTAATTCCGGGACCCTACGAGCAGTACTTC. It specifies CASSLIPGPYEQYF.

The gene calls are TRBV18 and TRBJ1-5; D is unclear. The V gene's germline CDR1 is KGHSH and CDR2 LQKENI. The CDR3 runs 15 residues. The V gene lost 1 base and the J gene lost 3 bases, with 10 bases spanning the gap. The CDR3 DNA reads TGTGCCAGCTCACCACTTAACGGCTTCAATCAGCCCCAGCATTTT. Translation: CASSPLNGFNQPQHF.

The chain links TRBV4-1 to TRBJ1-2; no clear D gene. V was clipped by 0 bases and J by 4 bases, with 6 bases between them. The CDR3 has 13 residues. The germline V gene has CDR1 MGHRA and CDR2 YSYEKL. CDR3 sequence (DNA): TGCGCCAGCAGCCAAGAGACGGTCTATGGCTACACCTTC. Its translation is CASSQETVYGYTF.

V usage is TRBV19 and J usage is TRBJ2-7; D is unclear. The CDR3 length is 14 residues. V was cut by 4 bases and J by 9 bases, with 19 bases left in between. CDR1 is LNHDA and CDR2 is SQIVND in the germline V gene (reference sequence). The CDR3: CASSTAVTTSWQYF. In DNA, the CDR3 is TGTGCCAGTAGTACGGCCGTTACTACGAGCTGGCAGTACTTC.

In DNA, the CDR3 is TGTGCCAGCAGCACCCAGCTGTTTGGACACGAGCAGTACTTC. This gives the protein CASSTQLFGHEQYF. The chain combines TRBV27 with TRBJ2-7, with D uncertain. The CDR3 runs to 14 residues. V was clipped by 6 bases and J by 5 bases, with 17 bases between them. Per germline, CDR1 MNHEY and CDR2 SMNVEV (reference sequence).

The V call is TRBV27, the J call TRBJ1-1, with D tentatively TRBD1 (6 bases). The CDR3 sequence is 14 residues long. V lost 7 bases and J lost 5, with 17 bases in between. Germline-derived CDR1 and CDR2 are MNHEY and SMNVEV (reference sequence). DNA for the CDR3: TGTGCCAGCACTTACCAGGGGAGAGGGACTGAAGCTTTCTTT. Translated, it gives CASTYQGRGTEAFF.

This chain joins TRBV11-3 and TRBJ1-3; D not resolved. In germline, CDR1 is SGHNT, CDR2 YENEEA. The V end lost 1 base, the J end lost 2 bases, and 6 bases lay between the germline ends. CDR3 length: 14 amino acids. This chain's CDR3 is CASSLAGTGNTIYF. The CDR3 DNA reads TGTGCCAGCAGCTTAGCCGGGACTGGAAACACCATATATTTT.

The J gene is TRBJ1-4, the V gene TRBV11-2; D gene ambiguous. The CDR3 runs 13 residues. Between the trimmed V and J ends, which lost 5 bases and 6 bases, there was a span of 10 bases. The germline V gene encodes CDR1 SGHAT and CDR2 FQNNGV. In nucleotides, the CDR3 is TGTGCCAGCAGCCCTTCGGGGTATGAAAAACTGTTTTTT. Protein sequence: CASSPSGYEKLFF.

This clone has ten or more counts. The J gene is TRBJ2-3, the V gene TRBV29-1; no firm D call. This CDR3 contains 10 residues. Deletions cut 8 bases from V and 5 bases from J, with 8 bases between. Germline loops: CDR1 SQVTM, CDR2 ANQGSEA. CDR3 bases: TGCAGCCCTGGGCAAGATACGCAGTATTTT. Amino acid sequence: CSPGQDTQYF.

The chain combines TRBV18 with TRBJ2-2; D call uncertain. Germline CDR1 is KGHSH and CDR2 is LQKENI. The CDR3 spans 15 residues. V was shortened by 0 bases and J by 6 bases, with 11 bases between the two germline ends. Written as DNA, the CDR3 is TGTGCCAGCTCACCACCGAATATCTTACCCGGGGAGCTGTTTTTT. Protein sequence: CASSPPNILPGELFF.

The chain employs TRBV7-9 and TRBJ2-7; the D gene is possibly TRBD2 (6 bases). Germline V lookup: CDR1 SEHNR, CDR2 FQNEAQ (reference sequence). The CDR3 extends over 15 amino acids. The V gene lost 5 bases and the J gene lost 1 base, with 15 bases spanning the gap. This chain's CDR3 is CASSLIQTSSYEQYF. The CDR3 DNA sequence: TGTGCCAGCAGCCTGATCCAGACTAGTTCCTACGAGCAGTACTTC.

The chain is built from TRBV30 and TRBJ1-2; D call uncertain. CDR1 and CDR2 from the germline V gene are GTSNPN and SVGIG (reference sequence). The ends were cut back, 5 bases at V and 4 bases at J, with 8 bases in the middle. The CDR3 extends over 11 amino acids. CDR3 loop: CAWWAIYGYTF. The CDR3 DNA reads TGTGCCTGGTGGGCCATCTATGGCTACACCTTC.

This clone has just a few counts. V is TRBV19 and J is TRBJ1-5; 9 nucleotides match TRBD1. Germline CDR1 reads LNHDA; CDR2 reads SQIVND (reference sequence). V dropped 5 bases and J dropped 6; count of bases not matched to a gene: 8. This CDR3 comprises 15 residues. Here the CDR3 DNA reads TGTGCCAGTAGTCCACCGGGACAGGGAAGTCAGCCCCAGCATTTT. Its translation: CASSPPGQGSQPQHF.

The gene calls are TRBV28 and TRBJ2-1, with D perhaps assigned TRBD1 or TRBD2 (5 bases each). Germline assignment: CDR1 MDHEN and CDR2 SYDVKM. Deletions cut 4 bases from V and 8 bases from J, with 18 bases between. CDR3 size: 15 residues. The CDR3 DNA sequence: TGTGCCAGCAGTTCCTATAGCGTCCAAGGGGATGAGCAGTTCTTC. This translates into CASSSYSVQGDEQFF.

The V and J genes are TRBV6-5 and TRBJ1-5; a possible D gene is TRBD1 (5 bases). V lost 2 bases, J lost 2 bases, and 7 bases lay in between. The CDR3 runs 14 residues. Germline V lookup: CDR1 MNHEY, CDR2 SVGAGI. CDR3 loop: CASSYGQGNQPQHF. In nucleotides, the CDR3 is TGTGCCAGCAGTTACGGACAAGGCAATCAGCCCCAGCATTTT.

This chain connects TRBV2 to TRBJ2-7, with 7 bases lining up with TRBD1. This CDR3 spans 13 amino acids. The trim removed 6 bases at V and 2 bases at J, leaving 4 bases unmatched. Germline V gene data show CDR1 as SNHLY and CDR2 as FYNNEI. The CDR3 sequence is CASRLGQPYEQYF. Here the CDR3 DNA reads TGTGCCAGCAGACTGGGACAGCCCTACGAGCAGTACTTC.

V gene TRBV19 combines with J gene TRBJ2-3; D possibly corresponds to TRBD2 (6 bases). The CDR3 is 14 residues long. The V end was cut by 9 bases, the J end by 0 bases, with 13 bases between. Looked up from germline, CDR1 is LNHDA and CDR2 is SQIVND (reference sequence). The CDR3 nucleotides are TGTGCCAGCCTAGGGAGGACCAGCACAGATACGCAGTATTTT. This codes for CASLGRTSTDTQYF.

This clone appeared a single time. The chain links TRBV2 to TRBJ1-3; 9 bases agree with TRBD1. The CDR3 sequence is 13 residues long. Germline lookup yields CDR1 SNHLY and CDR2 FYNNEI. V was clipped by 7 bases and J by 9 bases; unmatched bases: 7. CDR3 amino acids: CASTSDRGGTIYF. In DNA form, the CDR3 reads TGTGCCAGCACCTCGGACAGGGGAGGCACCATATATTTT. Filled out from reference TRBV2 and TRBJ1-3, the complete variable domain reads EPEVTQTPSHQVTQMGQEVILRCVPISNHLYFYWYRQILGQKVEFLVSFYNNEISEKSEIFDDQFSVERPDGSNFTLKIRSTKLEDSAMYFCASTSDRGGTIYFGEGSWLTVV.

The chain links TRBV7-2 to TRBJ2-1; 12 bases map to TRBD2. After removal of 4 bases from V and 8 bases from J, the junction contained 9 bases not matched to a gene. The CDR3 is made up of 16 amino acids. The germline CDR1 and CDR2 sequences are SGHTA and FQGNSA. In DNA, the CDR3 is TGTGCCAGCAGCTCCCCCTCACTAGCGGGGGGCCATGAGCAGTTCTTC. This codes for CASSSPSLAGGHEQFF.

The chain recombines TRBV3-1 (or the pseudogene TRBV3-2) with TRBJ2-1; D is ambiguous. Trimming took off 0 bases at V and 8 bases at J, with 11 bases between the two ends. This CDR3 has 14 residues. Germline assignment: CDR1 LGHDT and CDR2 YNNKEL (reference sequence). CDR3 protein: CASSQDWGSYEQFF. The CDR3 DNA is TGTGCCAGCAGCCAAGATTGGGGAAGCTATGAGCAGTTCTTC.

The V call is TRBV18, the J call TRBJ1-1, with 8 bases fitting TRBD1. CDR3 length equals 17 residues. Germline CDR1 and CDR2: KGHSH and LQKENI. The V gene end was trimmed by 5 bases and the J gene end by 4 bases; junction bases not matched to a gene: 15. The CDR3 nucleotides are TGTGCCAGCTCAGAGTACAGCGGACCAGGGGGCTTCACTGAAGCTTTCTTT. It codes for CASSEYSGPGGFTEAFF.

The rearrangement links TRBV7-8 to TRBJ1-5; 9 bases are shared with TRBD1. Losses at the gene ends were 1 base for V and 5 bases for J; bases not matched to a gene: 6. The germline V gene encodes CDR1 SGHVS and CDR2 FQNEAQ. This CDR3 has 16 residues. CDR3 sequence (DNA): TGTGCCAGCAGCTTAGACGACAGGGGGGCCCATCAGCCCCAGCATTTT. Translating it yields CASSLDDRGAHQPQHF.

This sequence joins TRBV9 and TRBJ2-2; 8 nucleotides line up with TRBD1. This CDR3 is built from 16 residues. J gave up 3 bases and V 3 bases, and 7 bases lay outside the gene matches. Germline CDR1 is SGDLS and CDR2 is YYNGEE. CDR3 coding DNA: TGTGCCAGCAGCGGCCCAGGGGGCATCGACACCGGGGAGCTGTTTTTT. Protein: CASSGPGGIDTGELFF.

The chain joins TRBV30 to TRBJ1-1; 10 bases map to TRBD1. CDR3 length: 14 amino acids. Germline CDR1 reads GTSNPN; CDR2 reads SVGIG (reference sequence). The V segment lost 5 bases and the J segment 5 bases; nucleotides outside the gene matches: 8. This CDR3 is CAWGRDRGYTEAFF. CDR3 coding DNA: TGTGCCTGGGGCCGGGACAGGGGTTATACTGAAGCTTTCTTT. Combining the CDR3 with reference TRBV30 and TRBJ1-1 gives the whole variable domain SQTIHQWPATLVQPVGSPLSLECTVEGTSNPNLYWYRQAAGRGLQLLFYSVGIGQISSEVPQNLSASRPQDRQFILSSKKLLLSDSGFYLCAWGRDRGYTEAFFGQGTRLTVV.